The 32 T cell receptor beta chains listed next were all sequenced from one sample in a study of Ad26.COV2.S vaccination and SARS-CoV-2 variants. Measured with immunoSEQ multiplex PCR; TCRdb has only the in-frame clones, and not every one. The sample lists around 300,000 clones, 85% to 90% occurring once. The treatment is: some 20 received Ad26.COV2.S at low or high dose, single or two shots; 5 received placebo; per-sample allocation not given. It was on day 63 after the first vaccine or placebo injection that samples were taken. The material was peripheral blood, obtained in a trial of Ad26.COV2.S vaccine versus placebo. Receptors originate from a person aged 18 to 59 who received the Ad26.COV2.S COVID-19 vaccine or a placebo.

The rearrangement links TRBV25-1 to TRBJ2-3; no clear D. This CDR3 has 11 residues. Germline V lookup: CDR1 MGHDK, CDR2 SYGVNS. Trimming took off 2 bases at V and 5 bases at J, with 2 bases between the two ends. CDR3 in DNA: TGTGCCAGCAGTGAAGTAGATACGCAGTATTTT. The encoded protein is CASSEVDTQYF. The full variable domain, with the rest looked up from reference TRBV25-1 and TRBJ2-3, is EADIYQTPRYLVIGTGKKITLECSQTMGHDKMYWYQQDPGMELHLIHYSYGVNSTEKGDLSSESTVSRIRTEHFPLTLESARPSHTSQYLCASSEVDTQYFGPGTRLTVL.

V usage is TRBV9 and J usage is TRBJ2-1; TRBD1 aligns across 10 bases. The junction had 10 bases not matched to a gene; V was cut back by 5 bases and J by 8 bases. The CDR3 has 15 residues. Germline V CDR1 and CDR2: SGDLS, YYNGEE. This CDR3 reads CASSPGTGAVDEQFF. The CDR3 DNA reads as TGTGCCAGCAGTCCCGGGACAGGGGCGGTTGATGAGCAGTTCTTC.

The chain uses TRBV7-9 and TRBJ2-2; D is ambiguous. There are 18 residues in the CDR3. The V and J ends lost 1 base and 0 bases respectively, with 15 bases between them. Germline CDR1 and CDR2: SEHNR and FQNEAQ (reference sequence). CDR3 sequence (DNA): TGTGCCAGCAGCTTAGGGGCTGGCGGCGCCACGAACACCGGGGAGCTGTTTTTT. Amino acid sequence: CASSLGAGGATNTGELFF. The variable domain in full, completed from reference TRBV7-9 and TRBJ2-2, reads DTGVSQNPRHKITKRGQNVTFRCDPISEHNRLYWYRQTLGQGPEFLTYFQNEAQLEKSRLLSDRFSAERPKGSFSTLEIQRTEQGDSAMYLCASSLGAGGATNTGELFFGEGSRLTVL.

In its sample, this clone was seen a few times. The chain employs TRBV21-1 and TRBJ2-7; the DNA was not used to check the table's D call, TRBD1. TRBV21-1 constitutes a pseudogene. This CDR3 is 19 amino acids long. CDR3 nucleotide sequence: TGTGCCAGCAGCAAAACTAATTTCTCCGGGACAGGGCTCTCCTACGAGCAGTACTTC. This codes for CASSKTNFSGTGLSYEQYF.

CDR3 region: CASSSPGRMNTEAFF. The CDR3 DNA sequence: TGTGCCAGCAGCTCCCCAGGGAGAATGAACACTGAAGCTTTCTTT. The chain couples TRBV7-2 to TRBJ1-1; D possibly corresponds to TRBD1 (5 bases). With 4 bases removed from V and 0 bases from J, the gap between germline ends came to 12 bases. Germline assignment: CDR1 SGHTA and CDR2 FQGNSA. This CDR3 contains 15 residues.

The gene calls are TRBV19 and TRBJ1-1; D ambiguous. CDR3 length: 15 amino acids. V shed 5 bases and J shed 0 bases, with 13 bases lying between them. Germline loops: CDR1 LNHDA, CDR2 SQIVND (reference sequence). The CDR3, as DNA: TGTGCCAGTAGTTCGATGTGGGCGGTGAACACTGAAGCTTTCTTT. Translated, it gives CASSSMWAVNTEAFF. Full variable domain (missing parts from reference TRBV19 and TRBJ1-1): DGGITQSPKYLFRKEGQNVTLSCEQNLNHDAMYWYRQDPGQGLRLIYYSQIVNDFQKGDIAEGYSVSREKKESFPLTVTSAQKNPTAFYLCASSSMWAVNTEAFFGQGTRLTVV.

The chain recombines TRBV7-2 with TRBJ1-1; tentatively, D is TRBD1 (5 bases). The length of the CDR3 is 14 residues. Trimming cost V 3 bases and J 1 base, with 9 bases left between them. Germline CDR1 is SGHTA and CDR2 is FQGNSA. The CDR3 spells CASSFPTENTEAFF. The CDR3 nucleotides read TGTGCCAGCAGCTTCCCGACAGAGAACACTGAAGCTTTCTTT.

The V gene is TRBV9, the J gene TRBJ1-3, with 9 bases that match TRBD1. Germline V gene data show CDR1 as SGDLS and CDR2 as YYNGEE. V lost 4 bases, J lost 2 bases, and 7 bases stayed unmatched. The CDR3 runs to 16 residues. The CDR3 coding sequence is TGTGCCAGCAGCCCGAGGGACAGGGACCCTGGAAACACCATATATTTT. Amino acid sequence: CASSPRDRDPGNTIYF.

A single count supports this clone. The rearrangement uses TRBV6-2 or TRBV6-3 and TRBJ2-7; 9 bases are shared with TRBD2. The CDR3 is 21 amino acids. The germline V gene has CDR1 MNHEY and CDR2 SVGEGT. J gave up 3 bases and V 0 bases, and 21 bases lay outside the gene matches. The chain's CDR3 is CASSYSVGTPGRLAGLYEQYF. For the CDR3, the DNA is TGTGCCAGCAGTTACTCTGTAGGAACTCCCGGGCGGCTAGCGGGACTCTACGAGCAGTACTTC.

The rearrangement joins TRBV7-9 to TRBJ1-2, with a possible D match to TRBD1 (6 bases). The V gene's germline CDR1 is SEHNR and CDR2 FQNEAQ (reference sequence). V dropped 6 bases and J dropped 2 bases, with 13 bases sitting between them. This CDR3 has 14 amino acids. CDR3: CASRTQGQNYGYTF. CDR3 nucleotides: TGTGCCAGCAGGACACAGGGCCAGAACTATGGCTACACCTTC.

This sequence joins TRBV4-3 and TRBJ2-1; no clear D gene. CDR1 and CDR2 (germline): LGHNA, YSLEER. This CDR3 spans 13 amino acids. Between the trimmed V and J ends, which lost 1 base and 4 bases, there was a span of 5 bases. Here the CDR3 DNA reads TGCGCCAGCAGCCAAGGGGCATACAATGAGCAGTTCTTC. Encoded protein: CASSQGAYNEQFF.

The chain couples TRBV15 to TRBJ1-1; the D gene is possibly TRBD1 (5 bases). CDR1 and CDR2 from the germline V gene are LNHNV and YYDKDF (reference sequence). The CDR3 runs to 14 residues. The V and J ends lost 4 bases and 6 bases respectively, with 15 bases between them. CDR3 nucleotides: TGTGCCACCAGCAAAGCAGTGGGGCCCCCTGAAGCTTTCTTT. It specifies CATSKAVGPPEAFF. The variable domain in full, with the rest retrieved from reference TRBV15 and TRBJ1-1, is DAMVIQNPRYQVTQFGKPVTLSCSQTLNHNVMYWYQQKSSQAPKLLFHYYDKDFNNEADTPDNFQSRRPNTSFCFLDIRSPGLGDTAMYLCATSKAVGPPEAFFGQGTRLTVV.

The CDR3 is CSVASSGANVLTF. The CDR3 DNA reads as TGCAGCGTTGCGAGCTCTGGGGCCAACGTCCTGACTTTC. The rearrangement uses TRBV29-1 and TRBJ2-6; D call uncertain. The CDR3 consists of 13 residues. In germline, CDR1 is SQVTM, CDR2 ANQGSEA. V gave up 4 bases and J gave up 0 bases, with 4 bases separating them. Looking up the rest from reference TRBV29-1 and TRBJ2-6 gives the full variable domain: SAVISQKPSRDICQRGTSLTIQCQVDSQVTMMFWYRQQPGQSLTLIATANQGSEATYESGFVIDKFPISRPNLTFSTLTVSNMSPEDSSIYLCSVASSGANVLTFGAGSRLTVL.

V usage is TRBV27 and J usage is TRBJ2-3; 8 nucleotides match TRBD1. CDR3 size: 17 residues. Germline V gene lookup returns CDR1 MNHEY and CDR2 SMNVEV (reference sequence). V lost 5 bases and J lost 3; bases outside the gene matches: 13. The CDR3 reads CASSPLVPRGLTDTQYF. CDR3 in DNA: TGTGCCAGCAGTCCCCTTGTCCCCAGGGGGCTAACAGATACGCAGTATTTT.

This clone occurred a few times. CDR3 DNA: TGCGCCAGCAGCCCCTTGAGGGGATCGCCCTATGGCTACACCTTC. Protein: CASSPLRGSPYGYTF. The chain links TRBV4-1 to TRBJ1-2; D is perhaps TRBD1 (5 bases). The V and J ends lost 4 bases and 4 bases respectively, with 16 bases between them. The CDR3 has 15 residues. Germline V CDR1 and CDR2: MGHRA, YSYEKL.

The CDR3 DNA is TGTGCCAGCAGCCCCCAGGGGATAGATGGCTACACCTTC. Translation gives CASSPQGIDGYTF. The chain recombines TRBV13 with TRBJ1-2; a weak D match, TRBD1 (6 bases). The germline V gene has CDR1 PRHDT and CDR2 FYEKMQ (reference sequence). With 5 bases removed from V and 6 bases from J, the gap between germline ends came to 13 bases. This CDR3 is built from 13 residues.

J is TRBJ2-1 and V is TRBV9; a weak D match, TRBD2 (6 bases). This CDR3 has 18 amino acids. Trimming stripped 2 bases from V and 6 bases from J, with 24 bases between. Germline CDR1 SGDLS, CDR2 YYNGEE. The CDR3 nucleotides read TGTGCCAGCAGCGTGGGGGGAGAGTTCTATGGAAGAGGCAATGAGCAGTTCTTC. It encodes CASSVGGEFYGRGNEQFF. The whole variable domain, filled in from reference TRBV9 and TRBJ2-1, reads DSGVTQTPKHLITATGQRVTLRCSPRSGDLSVYWYQQSLDQGLQFLIQYYNGEERAKGNILERFSAQQFPDLHSELNLSSLELGDSALYFCASSVGGEFYGRGNEQFFGPGTRLTVL.

V and J are TRBV6-2 or TRBV6-3 and TRBJ2-1, with 10 bases matching TRBD2. The germline gives CDR1 MNHEY, CDR2 SVGEGT. The V segment lost 3 bases and the J segment 4 bases; nucleotides outside the gene matches: 15. The CDR3 runs to 19 residues. The CDR3 is CASSYSGSPSGGAYNEQFF. The CDR3 DNA reads as TGTGCCAGCAGTTATTCGGGAAGCCCAAGCGGGGGGGCATACAATGAGCAGTTCTTC.

J is TRBJ1-6 and V is TRBV7-9, with 7 bases matching TRBD1. Germline lookup yields CDR1 SEHNR and CDR2 FQNEAQ (reference sequence). With V trimmed by 4 bases and J by 7 bases, 13 bases remained unmatched. The CDR3 runs to 17 residues. The CDR3 DNA reads TGTGCCAGCAGCTACGACAGGGACTTATTAACCAATTCACCCCTCCACTTT. Amino acid sequence: CASSYDRDLLTNSPLHF.

This chain links TRBV6-4 with TRBJ2-1; 10 bases line up with TRBD2. The V gene end was trimmed by 6 bases and the J gene end by 9 bases; junction bases not matched to a gene: 11. Per the germline V gene, CDR1 is MRHNA and CDR2 is SNTAGT. The CDR3 is made up of 15 amino acids. CDR3 nucleotides: TGTGCCAGCAGCGTGGGACTAGCGTTCTTCGGTGAGCAGTTCTTC. This encodes CASSVGLAFFGEQFF.

In this sample, this clone turned up a few times. The chain joins TRBV27 to TRBJ2-2; D uncertain. Trimming removed 0 bases at V and 0 bases at J, with 2 bases between. This CDR3 region has 14 residues. Germline V gives CDR1 MNHEY, CDR2 SMNVEV (reference sequence). Written as DNA, the CDR3 is TGTGCCAGCAGTTTATCTACGAACACCGGGGAGCTGTTTTTT. Amino acids: CASSLSTNTGELFF.

The chain joins TRBV5-6 to TRBJ2-1; D is undetermined. CDR1 and CDR2 (germline): SGHDT, YYEEEE. Trimming cost V 4 bases and J 4 bases, with 9 bases left between them. CDR3 length equals 13 residues. In DNA form, the CDR3 reads TGTGCCAGCAGCCGGGTTAATTACAATGAGCAGTTCTTC. This sequence encodes CASSRVNYNEQFF.

The chain recombines TRBV6-5 with TRBJ1-1, with no clear D. Germline V gene sequence: CDR1 MNHEY, CDR2 SVGAGI. The CDR3 totals 11 residues. Between the trimmed V and J ends, which lost 0 bases and 11 bases, there was a span of 7 bases. CDR3: CASSYSKKAFF. The DNA for the CDR3 is TGTGCCAGCAGTTACTCAAAGAAGGCTTTCTTT.

In this sample, this clone turned up once. The rearrangement links TRBV27 to TRBJ1-2; TRBD1 aligns across 8 bases. J was trimmed by 4 bases and V by 6 bases; bases with no gene match: 7. CDR1 is MNHEY, CDR2 SMNVEV, per germline (reference sequence). CDR3 length: 14 residues. Here the CDR3 DNA reads TGTGCCAGCAGCCCGACAGGGGAAGGCTATGGCTACACCTTC. Its protein is CASSPTGEGYGYTF.

The chain couples TRBV6-6 to TRBJ2-1; D might be TRBD1 or TRBD2, each matching 5 bases. This CDR3 contains 15 residues. The germline V gene has CDR1 MNHNY and CDR2 SVGAGI (reference sequence). The V and J ends lost 2 bases and 7 bases respectively, with 15 bases between them. CDR3 in DNA: TGTGCCAGCAGTTACCCATCAACAGGAGGTAATGAGCAGTTCTTC. Protein sequence: CASSYPSTGGNEQFF.

The rearrangement joins TRBV10-3 to TRBJ1-5; no reliable D call. This CDR3 comprises 13 residues. Trimming shortened V by 6 bases and J by 4 bases, and 10 bases separated the two germline ends. Per the germline V gene, CDR1 is ENHRY and CDR2 is SYGVKD. The CDR3 is CAISGKGNQPQHF. The CDR3 DNA is TGTGCCATCAGCGGGAAAGGGAATCAGCCCCAGCATTTT.

The V call is TRBV6-4, the J call TRBJ2-2; 7 bases align to TRBD2. CDR1 is MRHNA and CDR2 is SNTAGT in the germline V gene. Losses at the gene ends were 8 bases for V and 0 bases for J; bases not matched to a gene: 6. The CDR3 totals 15 residues. The CDR3 here is CASGASGANTGELFF. The CDR3 coding sequence is TGTGCCAGCGGGGCTAGCGGCGCGAACACCGGGGAGCTGTTTTTT.

J is TRBJ1-2 and V is TRBV6-6, with 9 bases that match TRBD1. CDR1 and CDR2 (germline): MNHNY, SVGAGI (reference sequence). The length of the CDR3 is 13 residues. The J segment lost 8 bases and the V segment lost 6 bases, leaving 7 bases of the junction unmatched. The CDR3 loop reads CASRLGQGRGYTF. CDR3 bases: TGTGCCAGCAGGCTAGGACAGGGGCGAGGCTACACCTTC.

This rearrangement joins TRBV30 to TRBJ1-2, with D uncertain. The CDR3 has 15 residues. Germline values: CDR1 GTSNPN, CDR2 SVGIG (reference sequence). The V and J ends lost 5 bases and 0 bases respectively, with 16 bases between them. CDR3 region: CAWGFQTTANYGYTF. The DNA of the CDR3 is TGTGCCTGGGGCTTCCAGACTACTGCTAACTATGGCTACACCTTC.

This clone has a handful of counts. The rearrangement uses TRBV5-4 and TRBJ1-1; D gene unclear. V gave up 0 bases and J gave up 0 bases, with 12 bases separating them. Germline V gives CDR1 SGHNT, CDR2 YYREEE (reference sequence). This CDR3 is built from 16 residues. CDR3 loop: CASSLGSRLVNTEAFF. In DNA, the CDR3 is TGTGCCAGCAGCTTGGGAAGTCGTCTGGTGAACACTGAAGCTTTCTTT.

The chain combines TRBV18 with TRBJ1-1; possible D gene TRBD1, 5 bases. The CDR3 runs to 14 residues. V shed 1 base and J shed 5 bases, with 11 bases lying between them. Germline-derived CDR1 and CDR2 are KGHSH and LQKENI. The CDR3: CASSPQLGDTEAFF. As DNA, the CDR3 is TGTGCCAGCTCACCACAACTGGGGGATACTGAAGCTTTCTTT.

This rearrangement joins TRBV5-5 to TRBJ2-7; D possibly uses TRBD1 or TRBD2 (5 bases each). CDR3 size: 14 residues. Germline V gene data show CDR1 as SGHKS and CDR2 as YYEKEE (reference sequence). V gave up 4 bases and J gave up 5 bases, with 16 bases separating them. CDR3 sequence reads: CASSLPGRSDEQYF. CDR3 DNA: TGTGCCAGCAGCCTGCCGGGACGGTCGGACGAGCAGTACTTC.